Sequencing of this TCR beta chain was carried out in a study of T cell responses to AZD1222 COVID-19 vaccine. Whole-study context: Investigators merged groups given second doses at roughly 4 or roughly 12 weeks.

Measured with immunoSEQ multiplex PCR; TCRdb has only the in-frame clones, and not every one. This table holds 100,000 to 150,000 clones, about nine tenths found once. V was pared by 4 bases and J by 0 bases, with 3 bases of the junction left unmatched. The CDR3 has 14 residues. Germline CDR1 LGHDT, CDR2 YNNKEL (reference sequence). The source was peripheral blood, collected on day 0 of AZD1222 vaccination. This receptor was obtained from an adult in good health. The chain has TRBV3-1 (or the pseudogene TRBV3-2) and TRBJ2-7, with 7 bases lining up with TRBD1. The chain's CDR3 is CASSPRDSSYEQYF. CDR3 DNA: TGTGCCAGCAGCCCTCGGGACAGCTCCTACGAGCAGTACTTC.